Sequencing of this TCR beta chain was carried out in a study of monozygotic twins with cystic fibrosis. Whole-study results and caveats: Monozygotic CF twins shared more identical nucleotide clonotypes than unrelated patients. V usage most resembled the co-twin in 13 of 16 pairs.

Clones were read by immunoSEQ multiplex PCR, and TCRdb kept only the in-frame ones, dropping some. The sample lists about 30,000 clones, 90% occurring once. Note on this clone: Its matching antigen is unknown.

Germline V gives CDR1 PRHDT, CDR2 FYEKMQ (reference sequence). The CDR3 has 16 residues. V was pared by 1 base and J by 7 bases, with 5 bases of the junction left unmatched. The V gene is TRBV13, the J gene TRBJ2-1, with TRBD2 matching over 12 bases. Material: blood. The source of this sequence is a girl aged 2-15 years with cystic fibrosis. CDR3 nucleotides: TGTGCCAGCAGCTTAGTCCCCCTAGCGGGGGGGAATGAGCAGTTCTTC. Translation gives CASSLVPLAGGNEQFF.